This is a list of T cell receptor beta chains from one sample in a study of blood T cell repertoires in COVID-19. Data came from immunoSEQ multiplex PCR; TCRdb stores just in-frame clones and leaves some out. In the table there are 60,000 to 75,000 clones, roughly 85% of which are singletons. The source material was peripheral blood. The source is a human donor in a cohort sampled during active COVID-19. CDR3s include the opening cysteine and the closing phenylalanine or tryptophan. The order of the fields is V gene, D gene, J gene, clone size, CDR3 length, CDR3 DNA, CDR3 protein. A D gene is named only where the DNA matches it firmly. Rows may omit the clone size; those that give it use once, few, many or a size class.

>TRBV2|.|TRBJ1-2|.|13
TGTGCCAGCGGCGAAACAGGGCCCTATGGCTACACCTTC
CASGETGPYGYTF
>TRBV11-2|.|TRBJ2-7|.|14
TGTGCCAGCAGCTTGAATGAGGGATCCACCGAGCAGTACTTC
CASSLNEGSTEQYF
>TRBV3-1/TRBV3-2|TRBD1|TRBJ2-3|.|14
TGTGCCAGCAGCACAGGGGTCGCTTGGGATACGCAGTATTTT
CASSTGVAWDTQYF
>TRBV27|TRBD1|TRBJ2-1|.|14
TGTGCCAGCAGGTGGGACAGGGGTAGCAATGAGCAGTTCTTC
CASRWDRGSNEQFF
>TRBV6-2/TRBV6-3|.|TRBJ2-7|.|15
TGTGCCAGCAGCTTACTCCCGGACACCTCCTACGAGCAGTACTTC
CASSLLPDTSYEQYF
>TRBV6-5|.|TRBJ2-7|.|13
TGTGCCAGCAGTACCGGACAGAACTACGAGCAGTACTTC
CASSTGQNYEQYF
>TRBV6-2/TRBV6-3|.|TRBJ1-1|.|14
TGTGCCAGCAGTTTCTCCTTGGCGAACACTGAAGCTTTCTTT
CASSFSLANTEAFF
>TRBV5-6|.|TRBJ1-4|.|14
TGTGCCAGCAGCTTGGGACAAACTAATGAAAAACTGTTTTTT
CASSLGQTNEKLFF
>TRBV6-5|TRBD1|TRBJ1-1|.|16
TGTGCCAGCAGTTACTCGGGACAGGGCCCGGGCACTGAAGCTTTCTTT
CASSYSGQGPGTEAFF
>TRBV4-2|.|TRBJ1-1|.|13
TGTGCCAGCAGCCAAATTGAGGGTCCTGAAGCTTTCTTT
CASSQIEGPEAFF
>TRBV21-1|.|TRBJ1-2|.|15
TGTGCCAGCTCTCTCGAGGCCACAGGGGTCGATGGCTACACCTTC
CASSLEATGVDGYTF
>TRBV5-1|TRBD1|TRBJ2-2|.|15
TGCGCCAGCAGCTTGGCCCGGACAGGGCCCGGGGAGCTGTTTTTT
CASSLARTGPGELFF
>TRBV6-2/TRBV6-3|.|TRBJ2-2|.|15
TGTGCCAGCAGCCTGGACTACAGGAACACCGGGGAGCTGTTTTTT
CASSLDYRNTGELFF
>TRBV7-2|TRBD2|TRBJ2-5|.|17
TGTGCCAGCAGCTTAGTGGGTAGCGGGGTTGGGTTGGAGACCCAGTACTTC
CASSLVGSGVGLETQYF
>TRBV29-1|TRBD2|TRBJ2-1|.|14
TGCAGCGTTTCGCGACTAGCGGAATACAATGAGCAGTTCTTC
CSVSRLAEYNEQFF
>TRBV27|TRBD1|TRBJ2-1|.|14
TGTGCCAGCAGTTTAAGGACAGGGGTCAATGAGCAGTTCTTC
CASSLRTGVNEQFF
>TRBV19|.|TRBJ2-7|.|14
TGTGCCAGTAGTATCGGGGTAAGCTCCTACGAGCAGTACTTC
CASSIGVSSYEQYF
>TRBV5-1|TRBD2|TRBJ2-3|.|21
TGCGCCAGCAGCTTGGATTTTGGTACCGGGACTAGCGGGGGGGCCCGGGATACGCAGTATTTT
CASSLDFGTGTSGGARDTQYF
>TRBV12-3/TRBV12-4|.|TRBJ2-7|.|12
TGTGCCAGCGGGACTGCTGATTACGAGCAGTACTTC
CASGTADYEQYF
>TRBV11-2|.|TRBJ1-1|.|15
TGTGCCAGCAGCTTACGCGGACAGCCGAACACTGAAGCTTTCTTT
CASSLRGQPNTEAFF
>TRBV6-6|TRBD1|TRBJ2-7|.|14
TGTGCCAGCAGCGGGACAGGAAACTCCTACGAGCAGTACTTC
CASSGTGNSYEQYF
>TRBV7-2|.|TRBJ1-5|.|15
TGTGCCAGCAGCGTAATACAGGGAAGCAATCAGCCCCAGCATTTT
CASSVIQGSNQPQHF
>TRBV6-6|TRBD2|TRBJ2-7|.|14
TGTGCCAGCACTCTAGCGGGGCGGACCTACGAGCAGTACTTC
CASTLAGRTYEQYF
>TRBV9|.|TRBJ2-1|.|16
TGTGCCAGCAGCTCACATGATGGCTTCTCCTACAATGAGCAGTTCTTC
CASSSHDGFSYNEQFF
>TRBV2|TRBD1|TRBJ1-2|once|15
TGTGCCAGCAGTGTCGTGGGACAGGGGCCCTATGGCTACACCTTC
CASSVVGQGPYGYTF
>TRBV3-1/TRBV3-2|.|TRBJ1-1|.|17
TGTGCCAGCAGCCTAACGATGGATTGGGGGACTAACACTGAAGCTTTCTTT
CASSLTMDWGTNTEAFF
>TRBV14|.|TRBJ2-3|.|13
TGTGCCAGCAGCCAAGCGGCAGGGTCTACGCAGTATTTT
CASSQAAGSTQYF
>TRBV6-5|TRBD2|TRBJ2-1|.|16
TGTGCCAGCAGTTACGGAGGGCTTAGTAGCGGGGGCCCTGTGTTCTTC
CASSYGGLSSGGPVFF
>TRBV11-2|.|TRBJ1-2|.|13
TGTGCCAGCAGCTTAGGCCGGAACTATGGCTACACCTTC
CASSLGRNYGYTF
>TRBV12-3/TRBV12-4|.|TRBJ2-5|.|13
TGTGCCAGCAGTTTACCAGGGGCTTTGACCCAGTACTTC
CASSLPGALTQYF
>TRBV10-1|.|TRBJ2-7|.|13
TGCGCCAGCAGTACGATTGAGGAGTCCGAGCAGTACTTC
CASSTIEESEQYF
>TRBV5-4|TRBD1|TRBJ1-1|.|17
TGTGCCAGCAGCAGAGGACAGGGGAGTCCGGTGGGCACTGAAGCTTTCTTT
CASSRGQGSPVGTEAFF
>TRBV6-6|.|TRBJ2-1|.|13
TGTGCCAGCAGTCGCCTTTGGCTGAATGAGCAGTTCTTC
CASSRLWLNEQFF
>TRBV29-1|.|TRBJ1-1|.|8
TGCAGCGTTGACTCTACTTTCTTT
CSVDSTFF
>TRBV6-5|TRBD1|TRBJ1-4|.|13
TGTGCCAGCAGAAGGACAGGGGGTGAAAAACTGTTTTTT
CASRRTGGEKLFF
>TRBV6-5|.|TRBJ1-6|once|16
TGTGCCAGCAGTTACGTAGGGGATGTCGGCAATTCACCCCTCCACTTT
CASSYVGDVGNSPLHF
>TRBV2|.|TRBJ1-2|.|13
TGTGCCAGCAGTGCATCAGGGGCTTATGGCTACACCTTC
CASSASGAYGYTF
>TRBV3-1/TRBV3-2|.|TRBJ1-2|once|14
TGTGCCAGCAGCACCGGGGGTGTGGACTATGGCTACACCTTC
CASSTGGVDYGYTF
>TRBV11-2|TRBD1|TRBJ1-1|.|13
TGTGCCAGCAGCGCCGGGACAGCGACTGAAGCTTTCTTT
CASSAGTATEAFF
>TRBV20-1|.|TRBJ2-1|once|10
TGCAGTGCTAGCGGGCAGGGGCAGTTCTTC
CSASGQGQFF
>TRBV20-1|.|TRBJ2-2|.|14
TGCAGTGCTAGTTCAGATAAAAACACCGGGGAGCTGTTTTTT
CSASSDKNTGELFF
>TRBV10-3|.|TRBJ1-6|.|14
TGTGCCATCAGTACGGAAGGGGTGGATTCACCCCTCCACTTT
CAISTEGVDSPLHF
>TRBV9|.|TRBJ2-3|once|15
TGTGCCAGCAGCATTAGCGGAGCCCCGGTAGATACGCAGTATTTT
CASSISGAPVDTQYF
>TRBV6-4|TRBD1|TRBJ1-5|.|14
TGTGCCAGCAGCGACAGGGGTCCTAATCAGCCCCAGCATTTT
CASSDRGPNQPQHF
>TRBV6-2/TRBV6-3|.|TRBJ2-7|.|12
TGTGCCAGCAGTCTACCTCTAAAAGAGCAGTACTTC
CASSLPLKEQYF
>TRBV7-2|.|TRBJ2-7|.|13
TGTGCTACAAAGGGGGTTAACTCCTACGAGCAGTACTTC
CATKGVNSYEQYF
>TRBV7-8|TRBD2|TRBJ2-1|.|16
TGTGCCAGCAGCTTATTGGGCGGGGGGGCCAGGAATGAGCAGTTCTTC
CASSLLGGGARNEQFF
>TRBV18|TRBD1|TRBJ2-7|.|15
TGTGCCAGCTCCCCACTACAGGGGAGCTCCTACGAGCAGTACTTC
CASSPLQGSSYEQYF